These T cell receptor beta chains were read from a single sample in a study of cytomegalovirus exposure and HLA in healthy donors. The table came from immunoSEQ multiplex PCR; TCRdb's copy has only in-frame clones and leaves some out. The table includes more than 90,000 clones, roughly 75% detected once. Sequenced: PBMCs. Every receptor here comes from a woman aged 55 to 70 in good health and CMV-seronegative. CDR3s include the opening cysteine and the closing phenylalanine or tryptophan. The order of the fields is D gene, clone size, J gene, V gene, CDR3 protein, CDR3 DNA. A D gene is named only where the DNA matches it firmly. Not all rows give a size; the values are once, few, many and, for expanded clones, a class.

d_gene: TRBD2; abundance: few; j_gene: TRBJ2-3; v_gene: TRBV29-1; CDR3aa: CSALGLAGTSTDTQYF; CDR3nt: TGCAGCGCTCTGGGACTAGCGGGAACTAGCACAGATACGCAGTATTTT
d_gene: TRBD2; abundance: NA; j_gene: TRBJ2-1; v_gene: TRBV7-9; CDR3aa: CASSSRGGASYNEQFF; CDR3nt: TGTGCCAGCAGCTCCCGCGGGGGTGCCTCCTACAATGAGCAGTTCTTC
d_gene: TRBD1; abundance: NA; j_gene: TRBJ1-4; v_gene: TRBV5-6; CDR3aa: CASSDRDRERFNEKLFF; CDR3nt: TGTGCCAGCAGCGATCGGGACAGGGAACGGTTTAATGAAAAACTGTTTTTT
d_gene: NA; abundance: once; j_gene: TRBJ2-3; v_gene: TRBV29-1; CDR3aa: CSVEGGTGITDTQYF; CDR3nt: TGCAGCGTTGAAGGCGGGACTGGAATTACAGATACGCAGTATTTT
d_gene: TRBD1; abundance: NA; j_gene: TRBJ2-2; v_gene: TRBV7-8; CDR3aa: CASSGRQGGWTGELFF; CDR3nt: TGTGCCAGCAGCGGTCGACAGGGGGGTTGGACCGGGGAGCTGTTTTTT
d_gene: NA; abundance: NA; j_gene: TRBJ1-2; v_gene: TRBV7-2; CDR3aa: CASSLYRAPGGYTF; CDR3nt: TGTGCCAGCAGCTTATACAGGGCTCCAGGAGGCTACACCTTC
d_gene: NA; abundance: NA; j_gene: TRBJ1-1; v_gene: TRBV10-3; CDR3aa: CAISGGGTPEAFF; CDR3nt: TGTGCCATCAGTGGAGGCGGGACTCCTGAAGCTTTCTTT
d_gene: NA; abundance: NA; j_gene: TRBJ2-1; v_gene: TRBV5-5; CDR3aa: CASSLGGSPYNEQFF; CDR3nt: TGTGCCAGCAGCTTAGGTGGGAGTCCCTACAATGAGCAGTTCTTC
d_gene: NA; abundance: NA; j_gene: TRBJ1-2; v_gene: TRBV7-2; CDR3aa: CASSLGPLVNYGYTF; CDR3nt: TGTGCCAGCAGCTTAGGTCCGTTAGTTAACTATGGCTACACCTTC
d_gene: TRBD2; abundance: NA; j_gene: TRBJ2-2; v_gene: TRBV5-6; CDR3aa: CASSLQGGVTNTGELFF; CDR3nt: TGTGCCAGCAGCTTGCAGGGAGGGGTTACGAACACCGGGGAGCTGTTTTTT
d_gene: TRBD1; abundance: NA; j_gene: TRBJ2-7; v_gene: TRBV6-7; CDR3aa: CASRQGTVLSYEQYF; CDR3nt: TGTGCCAGCAGGCAGGGGACAGTCCTATCCTACGAGCAGTACTTC
d_gene: TRBD2; abundance: once; j_gene: TRBJ2-7; v_gene: TRBV10-3; CDR3aa: CAISGGRGSYEQYF; CDR3nt: TGTGCCATCAGTGGAGGGCGGGGGTCCTACGAGCAGTACTTC
d_gene: NA; abundance: NA; j_gene: TRBJ1-6; v_gene: TRBV5-1; CDR3aa: CASSQEAGDSPLHF; CDR3nt: TGCGCCAGCAGCCAAGAGGCAGGGGACTCACCCCTCCACTTT
d_gene: NA; abundance: NA; j_gene: TRBJ1-5; v_gene: TRBV5-1; CDR3aa: CASSLDTDPNQPQHF; CDR3nt: TGCGCCAGCAGCCTGGACACAGACCCCAATCAGCCCCAGCATTTT
d_gene: NA; abundance: NA; j_gene: TRBJ1-1; v_gene: TRBV19; CDR3aa: CASRGPGQQNTEAFF; CDR3nt: TGTGCCAGTAGAGGCCCAGGACAGCAGAACACTGAAGCTTTCTTT